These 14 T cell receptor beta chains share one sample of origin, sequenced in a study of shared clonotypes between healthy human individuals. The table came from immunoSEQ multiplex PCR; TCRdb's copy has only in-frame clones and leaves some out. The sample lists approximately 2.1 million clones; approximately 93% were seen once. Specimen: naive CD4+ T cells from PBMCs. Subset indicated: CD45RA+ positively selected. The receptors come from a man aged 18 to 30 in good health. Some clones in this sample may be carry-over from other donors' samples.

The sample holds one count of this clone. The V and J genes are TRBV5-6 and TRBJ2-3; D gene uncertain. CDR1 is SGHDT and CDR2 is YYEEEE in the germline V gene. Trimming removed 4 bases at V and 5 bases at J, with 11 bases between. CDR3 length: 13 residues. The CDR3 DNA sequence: TGTGCCAGCAGCCGGTACCAGGAAGATACGCAGTATTTT. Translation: CASSRYQEDTQYF.

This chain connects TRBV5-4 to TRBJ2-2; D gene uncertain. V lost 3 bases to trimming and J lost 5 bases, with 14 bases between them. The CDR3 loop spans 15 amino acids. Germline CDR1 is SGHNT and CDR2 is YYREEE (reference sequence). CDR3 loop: CASSSAPFETGELFF. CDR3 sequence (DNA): TGTGCCAGCAGCTCTGCACCTTTTGAGACCGGGGAGCTGTTTTTT.

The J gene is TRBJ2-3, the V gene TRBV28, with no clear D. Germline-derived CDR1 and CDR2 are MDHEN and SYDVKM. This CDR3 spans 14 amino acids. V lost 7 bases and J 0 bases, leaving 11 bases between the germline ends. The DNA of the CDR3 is TGTGCCAGCATCTTTGGTTCCAGCACAGATACGCAGTATTTT. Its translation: CASIFGSSTDTQYF.

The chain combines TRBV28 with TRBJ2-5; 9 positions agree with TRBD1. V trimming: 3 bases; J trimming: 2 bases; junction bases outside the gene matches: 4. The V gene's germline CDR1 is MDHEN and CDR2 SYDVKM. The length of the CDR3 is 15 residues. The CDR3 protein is CASSFQGQGQETQYF. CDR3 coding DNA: TGTGCCAGCAGTTTTCAGGGACAGGGACAAGAGACCCAGTACTTC.

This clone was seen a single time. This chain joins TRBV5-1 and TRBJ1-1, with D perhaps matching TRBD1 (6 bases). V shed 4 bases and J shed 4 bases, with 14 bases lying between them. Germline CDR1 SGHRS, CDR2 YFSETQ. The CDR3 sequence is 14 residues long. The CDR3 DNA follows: TGCGCCAGCAGCGGCCGCACAGGGAGCACTGAAGCTTTCTTT. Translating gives CASSGRTGSTEAFF. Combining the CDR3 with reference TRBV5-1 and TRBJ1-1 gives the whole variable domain KAGVTQTPRYLIKTRGQQVTLSCSPISGHRSVSWYQQTPGQGLQFLFEYFSETQRNKGNFPGRFSGRQFSNSRSEMNVSTLELGDSALYLCASSGRTGSTEAFFGQGTRLTVV.

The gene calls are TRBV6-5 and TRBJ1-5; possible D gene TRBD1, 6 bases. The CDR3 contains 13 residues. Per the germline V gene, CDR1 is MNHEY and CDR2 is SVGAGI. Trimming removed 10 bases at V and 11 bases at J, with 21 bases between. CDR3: CATVYRETWAQHF. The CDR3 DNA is TGTGCCACCGTTTACAGGGAAACCTGGGCCCAGCATTTT.

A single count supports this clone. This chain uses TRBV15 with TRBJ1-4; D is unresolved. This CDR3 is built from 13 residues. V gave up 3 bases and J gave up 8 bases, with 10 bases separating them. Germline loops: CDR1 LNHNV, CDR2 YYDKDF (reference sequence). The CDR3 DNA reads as TGTGCCACCAGCAGCCCCGGGGAAGAAAAACTGTTTTTT. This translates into CATSSPGEEKLFF. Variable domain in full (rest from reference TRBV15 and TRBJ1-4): DAMVIQNPRYQVTQFGKPVTLSCSQTLNHNVMYWYQQKSSQAPKLLFHYYDKDFNNEADTPDNFQSRRPNTSFCFLDIRSPGLGDTAMYLCATSSPGEEKLFFGSGTQLSVL.

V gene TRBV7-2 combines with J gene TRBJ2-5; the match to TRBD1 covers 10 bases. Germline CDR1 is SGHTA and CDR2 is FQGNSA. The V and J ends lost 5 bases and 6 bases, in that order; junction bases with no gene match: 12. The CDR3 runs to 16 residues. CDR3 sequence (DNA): TGTGCCAGCAGCGCCCCCGGGACAGGGGTTAGGAAGACCCAGTACTTC. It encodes CASSAPGTGVRKTQYF. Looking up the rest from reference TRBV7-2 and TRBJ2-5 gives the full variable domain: GAGVSQSPSNKVTEKGKDVELRCDPISGHTALYWYRQSLGQGLEFLIYFQGNSAPDKSGLPSDRFSAERTGGSVSTLTIQRTQQEDSAVYLCASSAPGTGVRKTQYFGPGTRLLVL.

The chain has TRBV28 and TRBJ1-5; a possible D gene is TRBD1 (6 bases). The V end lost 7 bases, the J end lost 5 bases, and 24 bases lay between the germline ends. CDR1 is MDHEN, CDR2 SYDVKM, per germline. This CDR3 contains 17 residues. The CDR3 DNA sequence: TGTGCCAGCACCACTGTCGCAGGAACAGGGCTTTATCAGCCCCAGCATTTT. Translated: CASTTVAGTGLYQPQHF. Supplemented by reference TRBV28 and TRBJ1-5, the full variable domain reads DVKVTQSSRYLVKRTGEKVFLECVQDMDHENMFWYRQDPGLGLRLIYFSYDVKMKEKGDIPEGYSVSREKKERFSLILESASTNQTSMYLCASTTVAGTGLYQPQHFGDGTRLSIL.

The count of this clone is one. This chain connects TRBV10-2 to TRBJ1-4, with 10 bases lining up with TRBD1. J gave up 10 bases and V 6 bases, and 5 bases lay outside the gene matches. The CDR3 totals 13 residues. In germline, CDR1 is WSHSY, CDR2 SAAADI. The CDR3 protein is CASRGTGEAKLFF. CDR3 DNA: TGCGCCAGCAGAGGGACAGGGGAAGCAAAACTGTTTTTT.

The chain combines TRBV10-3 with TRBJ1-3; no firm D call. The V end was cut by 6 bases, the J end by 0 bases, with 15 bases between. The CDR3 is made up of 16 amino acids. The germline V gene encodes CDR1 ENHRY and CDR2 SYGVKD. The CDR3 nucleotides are TGTGCCATCAGGCAGGCACCCACCTTCTCTGGAAACACCATATATTTT. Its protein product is CAIRQAPTFSGNTIYF.

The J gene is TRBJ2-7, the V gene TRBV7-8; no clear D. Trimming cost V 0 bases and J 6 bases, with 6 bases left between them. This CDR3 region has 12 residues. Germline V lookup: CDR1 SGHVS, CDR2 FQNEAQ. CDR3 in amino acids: CASSLAPPEQYF. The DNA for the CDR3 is TGTGCCAGCAGCTTAGCCCCCCCCGAGCAGTACTTC.

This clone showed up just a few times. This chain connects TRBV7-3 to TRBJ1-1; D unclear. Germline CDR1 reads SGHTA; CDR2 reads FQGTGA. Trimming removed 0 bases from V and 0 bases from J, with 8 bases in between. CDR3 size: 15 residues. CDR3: CASSLTPVMNTEAFF. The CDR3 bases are TGTGCCAGCAGCTTAACTCCGGTAATGAACACTGAAGCTTTCTTT.

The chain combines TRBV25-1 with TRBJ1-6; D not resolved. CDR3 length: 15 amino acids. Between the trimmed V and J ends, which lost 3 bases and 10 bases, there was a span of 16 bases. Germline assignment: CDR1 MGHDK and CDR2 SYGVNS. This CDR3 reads CASSDHTGLGSPLHF. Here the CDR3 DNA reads TGTGCCAGCAGTGATCACACCGGGCTGGGCTCACCCCTCCACTTT.